The 3 T cell receptor beta chains in this list originate from one sample, sequenced in a study of tumor-infiltrating lymphocytes in localized non-small cell lung cancer. Measured with immunoSEQ multiplex PCR; TCRdb has only the in-frame clones, and not every one. The sample lists more than 10,000 clones; more than 65% were seen once. The sequenced material came from lung tumor tissue. These receptors were collected from a human donor with non-small cell lung cancer.

This chain uses TRBV5-1 with TRBJ2-3; 7 bases map to TRBD1. The length of the CDR3 is 14 residues. Germline V gives CDR1 SGHRS, CDR2 YFSETQ. V gave up 4 bases and J gave up 6 bases; unmatched junction bases: 8. In nucleotides, the CDR3 is TGCGCCAGCAGCAACGATGGACAGGCCGATACGCAGTATTTT. Translation gives CASSNDGQADTQYF. Drawing the rest from reference TRBV5-1 and TRBJ2-3, the complete variable domain is KAGVTQTPRYLIKTRGQQVTLSCSPISGHRSVSWYQQTPGQGLQFLFEYFSETQRNKGNFPGRFSGRQFSNSRSEMNVSTLELGDSALYLCASSNDGQADTQYFGPGTRLTVL.

The gene calls are TRBV28 and TRBJ2-2; no firm D call. V lost 5 bases to trimming and J lost 4 bases, with 14 bases between them. Germline CDR1 MDHEN, CDR2 SYDVKM. This CDR3 contains 15 residues. This chain's CDR3 is CASSPPAAFTGELFF. For the CDR3, the DNA is TGTGCCAGCAGTCCACCTGCCGCTTTCACCGGGGAGCTGTTTTTT.

V usage is TRBV2 and J usage is TRBJ2-7, with D perhaps matching TRBD1 or TRBD2 (5 bases each). CDR1 and CDR2 from the germline V gene are SNHLY and FYNNEI. Deletions cut 6 bases from V and 4 bases from J, with 10 bases between. This CDR3 is built from 12 residues. CDR3 coding DNA: TGTGCCAGCAGGTGGGACCAATACGAGCAGTACTTC. This sequence encodes CASRWDQYEQYF.